This is a list of T cell receptor beta chains from one sample in a study of PD-L1 blockade in urothelial cancer. Sequencing was performed with immunoSEQ multiplex PCR; in TCRdb, only in-frame clones are kept and a portion is missing. The sample shows some 35,000 clones, 90% of them seen only once. Sequences were derived from PBMCs, sampled around atezolizumab (anti-PD-L1) treatment. These receptors all stem from a man aged 65 to 79 with urothelial cancer. Both conserved end residues are part of each CDR3. D genes are given only for firm matches. Clone size is stated in some rows and not others, as once, few, many or a class when expanded.

TGTGCCAGTAGTATCGCGGGAGGCCGCTACGAGCAGTACTTC	CASSIAGGRYEQYF	TRBD2	14	TRBV19	TRBJ2-7	once
TGTGCCAGCAGTGCGCTAGCGGGAGTGCCCCCATGGTCCTACGAGCAGTACTTC	CASSALAGVPPWSYEQYF	TRBD2	18	TRBV6-1	TRBJ2-7	NA
TGTGCCAGCAGCGTTTCTACTAGCGGGAGATCAGATACGCAGTATTTT	CASSVSTSGRSDTQYF	TRBD2	16	TRBV28	TRBJ2-3	NA
TGTGCCAGCAGTTTATCCGGGACTAGCGGCTACGAGCAGTACTTC	CASSLSGTSGYEQYF	TRBD2	15	TRBV28	TRBJ2-7	NA
TGTGCCAGCAGCTCCCCCGGGACTAGCGGATACGAGCAGTACTTC	CASSSPGTSGYEQYF	TRBD2	15	TRBV5-4	TRBJ2-7	NA
TGTGCCAGCGGCCGGGACAGGGGTTACAATGAGCAGTTCTTC	CASGRDRGYNEQFF	TRBD1	14	TRBV28	TRBJ2-1	NA
TGCGCCAGCGGCGGCGGGAGGATCTTCAATGAGCAGTTCTTC	CASGGGRIFNEQFF	TRBD2	14	TRBV4-1	TRBJ2-1	NA
TGTGCCAGCAGCCCCCCGAGGGCGGGAGTCTATGGCTACACCTTC	CASSPPRAGVYGYTF	NA	15	TRBV16	TRBJ1-2	NA
TGTGCCAGCAGTGCCTCCCTCGGGGAGCTGTTTTTT	CASSASLGELFF	NA	12	TRBV6-1	TRBJ2-2	NA
TGTGCTATAGCGGCCACCGGGGAGCTGTTTTTT	CAIAATGELFF	NA	11	TRBV28	TRBJ2-2	NA
TGTGCCAGCAGCTTGGGCAGGGCCTATGGCTACACCTTC	CASSLGRAYGYTF	NA	13	TRBV5-6	TRBJ1-2	NA
TGTGCCAGCAGCGTAGGAACTAGCGGGACGACCCAGTACTTC	CASSVGTSGTTQYF	TRBD2	14	TRBV9	TRBJ2-5	NA
TGTGCCAGCAAAGGGGGTGGCGAGCAGTACTTC	CASKGGGEQYF	NA	11	TRBV7-9	TRBJ2-7	NA
TGCGCCAGCAGTGATAATAGTGAGGTTGAGACCCAGTACTTC	CASSDNSEVETQYF	NA	14	TRBV10-1	TRBJ2-5	once
TGTGCCAGCAGCTTGGAGGTTAAGCTAGCCCCCGGGGAGCTGTTTTTT	CASSLEVKLAPGELFF	NA	16	TRBV5-8	TRBJ2-2	NA
TGTGCCAGCAGTATCTCCCGGGACAGGGGTGGCTACACCTTC	CASSISRDRGGYTF	TRBD1	14	TRBV6-6	TRBJ1-2	NA
TGTGCCAGCAGCTTTAGATTCACCTACGAGCAGTACTTC	CASSFRFTYEQYF	NA	13	TRBV5-6	TRBJ2-7	NA
TGTGCCAGCACCGAACTGTACGAGCAGTACTTC	CASTELYEQYF	NA	11	TRBV2	TRBJ2-7	NA
TGCGCCAGCAGCTTGGGACAGTCGAGCTCCTACGAGCAGTACTTC	CASSLGQSSSYEQYF	NA	15	TRBV5-1	TRBJ2-7	NA
TGTGCCACCAGCAGACGACCCATCGACGCAGGGACAGCTAATGAAAAACTGTTTTTT	CATSRRPIDAGTANEKLFF	TRBD1	19	TRBV15	TRBJ1-4	NA
TGCGCCAGCGGACAGGGGAGTTCCCTGACCAATCAGCCCCAGCATTTT	CASGQGSSLTNQPQHF	TRBD1	16	TRBV4-1	TRBJ1-5	once
TGCGCCAGCAGCCCTTTGGGGGGAGGCACCGGGGAGCTGTTTTTT	CASSPLGGGTGELFF	NA	15	TRBV10-1	TRBJ2-2	NA
TGCGCCAGCAGCCAAGTTGCTAGCGGACTGTTCTCCTACGAGCAGTACTTC	CASSQVASGLFSYEQYF	TRBD2	17	TRBV4-1	TRBJ2-7	once
TGTGCCAGCAGTTTATGGGGGGGGGTTAACTATGGCTACACCTTC	CASSLWGGVNYGYTF	NA	15	TRBV28	TRBJ1-2	NA
TGTGCCAGCAGCGATCGGGGGGCGTGGGGCCAGCAGTACTTC	CASSDRGAWGQQYF	NA	14	TRBV9	TRBJ2-7	NA
TGTGCCAGCAGCCCCTGGACTGCTATGAACACTGAAGCTTTCTTT	CASSPWTAMNTEAFF	NA	15	TRBV28	TRBJ1-1	few
TGTGCCAGCAGCGCCGGGCAGGGGACCTACGAGCAGTACTTC	CASSAGQGTYEQYF	NA	14	TRBV11-2	TRBJ2-7	NA
TGTGCCAGCCGGCTAGCGGTGAACACAGATACGCAGTATTTT	CASRLAVNTDTQYF	TRBD2	14	TRBV2	TRBJ2-3	few
TGTGCCAGCAGCGCGGGAACGAACACCGGGGAGCTGTTTTTT	CASSAGTNTGELFF	NA	14	TRBV2	TRBJ2-2	once
TGCACCAGCAGCCAAGATAACAGGAGCGCATCCTACGAGCAGTACTTC	CTSSQDNRSASYEQYF	NA	16	TRBV1	TRBJ2-7	NA
TGTGCCAGCAGTTCGTCAGGGGGCACAGATACGCAGTATTTT	CASSSSGGTDTQYF	NA	14	TRBV28	TRBJ2-3	NA
TGTGCCAGTAGTATGAAGGGAGGGAACACTGAAGCTTTCTTT	CASSMKGGNTEAFF	NA	14	TRBV19	TRBJ1-1	NA
TGTGCCAGTCAAAATCGACAGGAGAGCAATCAGCCCCAGCATTTT	CASQNRQESNQPQHF	NA	15	TRBV19	TRBJ1-5	few
TGCGCCAGCAGCCCTCAGGGGGGCGTAGATAGAGAGCAGTACTTC	CASSPQGGVDREQYF	NA	15	TRBV5-1	TRBJ2-7	NA
TGTGCCAGCAGCTTAGGTCGGGGGGCTCGGGAAAAACTGTTTTTT	CASSLGRGAREKLFF	NA	15	TRBV7-6	TRBJ1-4	NA
TGTGCCAGCAGCCGGGGAGGCTCTAGCTCCTACGAGCAGTACTTC	CASSRGGSSSYEQYF	NA	15	TRBV6-1	TRBJ2-7	once
TGTGCTAGTGGTTTGACAACCGGGACAGGGGGCGTTTACGAGCAGTACTTC	CASGLTTGTGGVYEQYF	TRBD1	17	TRBV12-5	TRBJ2-7	NA
TGTGCCAGCAGTACTGAGATCTTCAATCAGCCCCAGCATTTT	CASSTEIFNQPQHF	NA	14	TRBV28	TRBJ1-5	few
TGTGCCTGGATACCGGATCCGCAGCGGGGGAATGAGCAGTTCTTC	CAWIPDPQRGNEQFF	TRBD2	15	TRBV30	TRBJ2-1	NA
TGTGCCAGCAGCTTAGGGACTAGAGGGATCGGGGAGCTGTTTTTT	CASSLGTRGIGELFF	TRBD2	15	TRBV7-3	TRBJ2-2	once
TGTGCCAGCATTACAGGGGGTTTGCAGACCCAGTACTTC	CASITGGLQTQYF	TRBD1	13	TRBV28	TRBJ2-5	NA
TGTGCCAGCAGTGAAGGGCTGGGCGGGAGTCGCTCCACAGATACGCAGTATTTT	CASSEGLGGSRSTDTQYF	TRBD2	18	TRBV2	TRBJ2-3	NA
TGTGCCAGCAGACAGGGGGCCGGCCAGCCCCAGCATTTT	CASRQGAGQPQHF	TRBD1	13	TRBV6-5	TRBJ1-5	NA
TGTGCCAGCGGGGACAGAAGCACAGATACGCAGTATTTT	CASGDRSTDTQYF	TRBD1	13	TRBV28	TRBJ2-3	NA
TGTGCCAGCAGCCAACTTAAAATGGGACTAGCTCAAGAGACCCAGTACTTC	CASSQLKMGLAQETQYF	TRBD2	17	TRBV7-9	TRBJ2-5	once
TGTGCCAGCAGCTTGGCGGGAGAGACCCAGTACTTC	CASSLAGETQYF	NA	12	TRBV5-4	TRBJ2-5	NA
TGTGCCAGCAGCTTAGGGACAGCGACCTATGGCTACACCTTC	CASSLGTATYGYTF	NA	14	TRBV11-2	TRBJ1-2	NA
TGTGCCAGCAGCTTACAGGGGGCGAGCACCGGGGAGCTGTTTTTT	CASSLQGASTGELFF	TRBD1	15	TRBV7-3	TRBJ2-2	NA
TGTGCCAGCAGTGAAAGGAGGACAGGAAAAGAGACCCAGTACTTC	CASSERRTGKETQYF	TRBD1	15	TRBV2	TRBJ2-5	NA
TGTGCCAGCTCACCACAGGGACAGGCCAAAAACATTCAGTACTTC	CASSPQGQAKNIQYF	TRBD1	15	TRBV18	TRBJ2-4	NA
TGTGCCAGCAGCTTAGCCCCCGGGGAGGGCGGGAGGGGGGATCATGGTAATGAGCAGTTCTTC	CASSLAPGEGGRGDHGNEQFF	TRBD2	21	TRBV7-2	TRBJ2-1	NA
TGTGCCAGCAGCTCCACATTCGGACTAGCGGGAGGAGAGACCCAGTACTTC	CASSSTFGLAGGETQYF	TRBD2	17	TRBV7-6	TRBJ2-5	NA
TGCGCCAGCAGCGCCATCGGTCAGCCCCAGCATTTT	CASSAIGQPQHF	NA	12	TRBV10-1	TRBJ1-5	NA
TGCGCCAGCAGGACGGGGGTCCAAGAGACCCAGTACTTC	CASRTGVQETQYF	NA	13	TRBV10-2	TRBJ2-5	NA
TGTGCCAGTAGTGTGGCCGCAAATGAAAAACTGTTTTTT	CASSVAANEKLFF	NA	13	TRBV19	TRBJ1-4	NA